This T cell receptor beta chain was profiled in a study of blood T cell repertoires in COVID-19. About the research overall: The United States, Italy and Spain were the sources of the acute and convalescent COVID-19 samples. PBMCs, B-cell-depleted T cells, or T cells were the source of the cDNA or gDNA that made up the material.

This clone was counted between two and nine times. Methods used by the authors: Amplification of reference gene primers provided the estimated nucleated cell counts. Here immunoSEQ multiplex PCR was the method, and the copy in TCRdb shows in-frame clones only, minus some. D and trimming come from the DNA, and the V and J calls and clone size come from that table. This table holds 250,000 to 300,000 clones, around 82% found once. Looked up from germline, CDR1 is SGHDN and CDR2 is FVKESK. The CDR3 consists of 14 residues. The V and J ends lost 0 bases and 0 bases respectively, with 5 bases between them.

The rearrangement uses TRBV14 and TRBJ1-1; no clear D. This receptor was taken from a man older than 75 with acute or convalescent COVID-19. The sample taken for sequencing was peripheral blood. For the CDR3, the DNA is TGTGCCAGCAGCCAAGAAGTAGTGAACACTGAAGCTTTCTTT. It encodes CASSQEVVNTEAFF.